The T cell receptor (beta chain) described here comes from a study of T cell responses to AZD1222 COVID-19 vaccine. Study-level information: Second doses at about 4 or about 12 weeks were pooled.

Notes on the study in general: It should be noted that donors were predominantly white British and more often female, and clonal diversity was possibly underestimated. Spike regions recognized by vaccine-associated CD4 TCRs spanned the protein, led by 160-218 and 743-854.

This CDR3 has 15 amino acids. V lost 5 bases to trimming and J lost 0 bases; unmatched junction nucleotides: 4. The germline V gene encodes CDR1 SNHLY and CDR2 FYNNEI. Libraries were prepared by immunoSEQ multiplex PCR; TCRdb keeps only in-frame clonotypes and omits some of them. Of around 90,000 clones listed, 70% to 90% are singletons. Worth noting for this clone: Its specificity is unknown.

This sequence was found in an adult in good health. The material was peripheral blood, obtained on day 0 of AZD1222 vaccination. The chain joins TRBV2 to TRBJ2-1, with 7 positions matching TRBD2. The CDR3 spells CASSYGLGSYNEQFF. DNA for the CDR3: TGTGCCAGCAGTTATGGACTAGGCTCCTACAATGAGCAGTTCTTC.